This T cell receptor (beta chain) was recovered during a study of breast tumors, draining lymph nodes, adjacent tissues. Axillary draining lymph nodes of breast cancer patients supplied the node samples. The CDR3 has 13 residues. Per the germline V gene, CDR1 is SEHNR and CDR2 is FQNEAQ (reference sequence). The ends were cut back, 0 bases at V and 2 bases at J, with 3 bases in the middle. In its sample, this clonotype was seen many times. Its antigen is still unknown. Study-wide findings and caveats: Luminal-like breast cancer showed significantly higher tumor–nontumor repertoire similarity than basal-like. Data fit most tumor T cells coming from lymph node, expanding in tumor. Compared with lymph nodes, tumors were less diverse; compared with nontumor tissue, more.

One entry per CDR3 protein, called by TCRdb with MiXCR from the multiplex PCR reads. The sample yields some 150,000 distinct CDR3 sequences, 20% to 25% seen once. The origin of this receptor is a female donor with breast cancer. Some clones in this sample may be carry-over from other donors' samples. The sequenced sample was axillary lymph node tissue. This chain uses TRBV7-9 with TRBJ2-3; D gene ambiguous. The CDR3 DNA reads TGTGCCAGCAGCTTAGCGGACACAGATACGCAGTATTTT. Its protein is CASSLADTDTQYF.